This T cell receptor beta chain was found in a study of cytomegalovirus exposure and HLA in healthy donors. Study information: Out of around 360 genotyped donors, 81% belonged to the Caucasian-associated ancestry cluster.

General study findings and limits: Among TCR beta chains, those listed as cytomegalovirus-associated numbered around 160. A later analysis associated some 16,000 TCR beta sequences with HLA alleles at a 0.05 false discovery rate. In a later analysis, TCR beta V- and J-gene trimming was associated with a missense DCLRE1C variant.

In this sample, this clone turned up a few times. No antigen is known for it. This CDR3 spans 14 amino acids. Germline V gene lookup returns CDR1 SNHLY and CDR2 FYNNEI. Trimming pared 4 bases from V and 0 bases from J, leaving 7 bases between. PCR involved 60 Vbeta and 13 Jbeta primers. Only in-frame clones appear in the TCRdb table, and some are missing; sequencing was by immunoSEQ multiplex PCR. The data contain approximately 160,000 clones, 64% of them seen just once; the ten biggest clones take up around 3%. The genes are TRBV2 and TRBJ1-3; D uncertain. The origin of this receptor is a woman in her 30s in good health and CMV-seropositive. The sample was PBMCs. The CDR3 protein is CASSVESSGNTIYF. CDR3 bases: TGTGCCAGCAGTGTTGAGAGCTCTGGAAACACCATATATTTT.